The next 10 T cell receptor beta chains were all read from a single sample in a study of control samples from healthy donors and cancer patients. Data came from immunoSEQ multiplex PCR; TCRdb stores just in-frame clones and leaves some out. The table includes approximately 170,000 clones, just over 90% detected once. Sample: blood. The receptors derive from a woman aged 55-70 years in good health.

This clone came up once. The chain combines TRBV5-4 with TRBJ2-7; no firm D call. V was pared by 0 bases and J by 4 bases, with 8 bases between. CDR1 and CDR2 from the germline V gene are SGHNT and YYREEE (reference sequence). The CDR3 is 13 amino acids. In DNA, the CDR3 is TGTGCCAGCAGCTTGGATGGTCTATACGAGCAGTACTTC. Residues: CASSLDGLYEQYF. The complete variable domain, with remaining parts taken from reference TRBV5-4 and TRBJ2-7, reads ETGVTQSPTHLIKTRGQQVTLRCSSQSGHNTVSWYQQALGQGPQFIFQYYREEENGRGNFPPRFSGLQFPNYSSELNVNALELDDSALYLCASSLDGLYEQYFGPGTRLTVT.

Concerning this clone itself: Different DNA sequences within this sample yield the same CDR3. The chain uses TRBV6-2 or TRBV6-3 and TRBJ1-2; D uncertain. Germline V CDR1 and CDR2: MNHEY, SVGEGT. The CDR3 extends over 13 amino acids. The V gene lost 2 bases and the J gene lost 1 base, with 5 bases spanning the gap. Here the CDR3 DNA reads TGTGCCAGCAGTTACCGAGATAACTATGGCTACACCTTC. It yields the protein CASSYRDNYGYTF.

CDR3 region: CASSVVADPTSSYEQYF. CDR3 bases: TGTGCCAGCAGCGTAGTGGCTGATCCCACTAGCTCCTACGAGCAGTACTTC. V is TRBV9 and J is TRBJ2-7; tentative D call: TRBD2 (5 bases). V lost 0 bases, J lost 0 bases, and 16 bases lay in between. CDR3 length: 17 residues. The germline CDR1 and CDR2 sequences are SGDLS and YYNGEE.

The rearrangement links TRBV6-2 or TRBV6-3 to TRBJ1-1; TRBD1 matches at 9 bases. The CDR3 loop spans 15 amino acids. CDR1 MNHEY and CDR2 SVGEGT come from the germline V gene. J was trimmed by 0 bases and V by 2 bases; bases with no gene match: 1. CDR3 DNA: TGTGCCAGCAGTTACGGACAGGGGCTGAACACTGAAGCTTTCTTT. It specifies CASSYGQGLNTEAFF.

The rearrangement uses TRBV7-2 and TRBJ1-2; D remains unclear. Looked up from germline, CDR1 is SGHTA and CDR2 is FQGNSA. The V and J ends lost 5 bases and 2 bases respectively, with 6 bases between them. The CDR3 is 12 residues long. The CDR3 sequence: CASSPKNYGYTF. The CDR3 nucleotides are TGTGCCAGCAGCCCCAAAAACTATGGCTACACCTTC.

The chain combines TRBV30 with TRBJ2-5; possibly TRBD1 for D (6 bases). The length of the CDR3 is 14 residues. Germline V CDR1 and CDR2: GTSNPN, SVGIG (reference sequence). V was clipped by 0 bases and J by 5 bases, with 13 bases between them. The CDR3 spells CAWSVLGAAETQYF. The CDR3 nucleotides are TGTGCCTGGAGTGTACTGGGGGCGGCGGAGACCCAGTACTTC.

To note about this clone: One end of the junction is discordant with germline, which a read error may explain. The chain uses TRBV6-5 and TRBJ1-5; the D gene is possibly TRBD1 (5 bases). Germline V lookup: CDR1 MNHEY, CDR2 SVGAGI. The CDR3 length is 14 residues. CDR3 sequence: CTSSYDGRGQPQHF. The CDR3 DNA reads as TGTACCAGCAGTTACGACGGGAGGGGCCAGCCCCAGCATTTT.

This chain connects TRBV6-5 to TRBJ1-2; no reliable D call. The CDR3 totals 11 residues. In germline, CDR1 is MNHEY, CDR2 SVGAGI. Trimming shortened V by 5 bases and J by 2 bases, and 3 bases separated the two germline ends. CDR3 DNA sequence: TGTGCCAGCAGTCAAAACTATGGCTACACCTTC. This gives the protein CASSQNYGYTF.

V gene TRBV6-6 combines with J gene TRBJ1-4; D might be TRBD1 (6 bases). V was clipped by 7 bases and J by 6 bases, with 18 bases between them. CDR3 length: 15 amino acids. The germline V gene has CDR1 MNHNY and CDR2 SVGAGI (reference sequence). This CDR3 is CASTPSGGLYEKLFF. The CDR3 DNA is TGTGCCAGCACCCCATCTGGGGGGCTTTATGAAAAACTGTTTTTT.

The chain uses TRBV27 and TRBJ1-4, with TRBD1 matching over 9 bases. The V gene end was trimmed by 5 bases and the J gene end by 8 bases; junction bases not matched to a gene: 9. The CDR3 spans 15 residues. Germline CDR1 and CDR2: MNHEY and SMNVEV (reference sequence). CDR3 loop: CASSRGTGRGEKLFF. In DNA, the CDR3 is TGTGCCAGCAGTCGGGGGACAGGGCGAGGCGAAAAACTGTTTTTT.